A single sample gave rise to the 10 T cell receptor beta chains below, sequenced in a study of T cells in Graves' hyperthyroidism and ophthalmopathy. Using RNA transcripts as the source, TCR beta CDR3 regions were amplified. The TCR CDR3 was amplified in a first-round RT-PCR using the HTBI primer set. TCRdb independently ran MiXCR on the multiplex PCR reads; one entry per CDR3 protein. The sample lists 600,000 to 900,000 distinct CDR3 sequences, around 15% occurring once. Input material: blood. Source of these receptors: a man between 18 and 29 years old with Graves' hyperthyroidism.

This clonotype came up many times. The V and J genes are TRBV28 and TRBJ2-2, with TRBD2 as a possible D gene (6 bases). V was cut by 6 bases and J by 2 bases, with 13 bases left in between. Germline V CDR1 and CDR2: MDHEN, SYDVKM. The CDR3 has 15 amino acids. CDR3 in amino acids: CASRVGGVNTGELFF. CDR3 coding DNA: TGTGCCAGCAGGGTGGGAGGAGTTAACACCGGGGAGCTGTTTTTT.

In its sample, this clonotype was seen many times. The chain combines TRBV3-2 with TRBJ2-7. TRBV3-2 is deemed a pseudogene. The CDR3 consists of 20 residues. In DNA form, the CDR3 reads TGTGCCAGCACCCAAAAGAGGCAGACCCAATCCGATATGGTAGATGATGGGCAGTACTTC. It specifies CASTQKRQTQSDMVDDGQYF.

The chain links TRBV7-2 to TRBJ2-7, with TRBD1 matching over 8 bases. Looked up from germline, CDR1 is SGHTA and CDR2 is FQGNSA. V lost 8 bases to trimming and J lost 2 bases; unmatched junction nucleotides: 5. The CDR3 totals 13 residues. The CDR3 nucleotides are TGTGCCAGCGGGGAGACAGGGGCCTACGAGCAGTACTTC. This codes for CASGETGAYEQYF.

V and J are TRBV6-1 and TRBJ1-5, with a weak D call TRBD1 (5 bases). This CDR3 has 11 amino acids. CDR1 is MNHNS, CDR2 SASEGT, per germline. The V end was cut by 5 bases, the J end by 12 bases, with 11 bases between. The chain's CDR3 is CASSQGQGQHF. CDR3 in DNA: TGTGCCAGCAGTCAAGGTCAGGGCCAGCATTTT.

This clonotype was observed a few times. The chain uses TRBV27 and TRBJ2-1; D is unclear. Trimming removed 4 bases at V and 2 bases at J, with 15 bases between. CDR3 size: 16 residues. Germline V lookup: CDR1 MNHEY, CDR2 SMNVEV (reference sequence). CDR3 residues: CASSSSVGSTYNEQFF. Here the CDR3 DNA reads TGTGCCAGCAGTTCCTCCGTCGGATCTACCTACAATGAGCAGTTCTTC.

The table lists this clonotype with a few counts. The chain combines TRBV7-2 with TRBJ1-3; 9 bases are a match to TRBD1. Trimming took 5 bases from V and 3 from J; bases not matched to a gene: 2. There are 14 residues in the CDR3. The germline V gene has CDR1 SGHTA and CDR2 FQGNSA. The CDR3 loop reads CASSTGQGGNTIYF. In nucleotides, the CDR3 is TGTGCCAGCAGCACGGGACAGGGTGGAAACACCATATATTTT.

This clonotype was detected a few times. The chain joins TRBV12-3 or TRBV12-4 to TRBJ1-2, with D tentatively TRBD1 (6 bases). CDR3 size: 14 residues. Trimming cost V 2 bases and J 2 bases, with 9 bases left between them. The CDR3 is CASSLNRANYGYTF. Here the CDR3 DNA reads TGTGCCAGCAGTTTAAACAGGGCGAACTATGGCTACACCTTC.

V usage is TRBV9 and J usage is TRBJ1-5, with D perhaps TRBD1 (5 bases). Looked up from germline, CDR1 is SGDLS and CDR2 is YYNGEE. The CDR3 extends over 17 amino acids. V was clipped by 0 bases and J by 2 bases, with 15 bases between them. The CDR3 coding sequence is TGTGCCAGCAGCGTAGTTCGGGGGGGAGTTGGCAATCAGCCCCAGCATTTT. This codes for CASSVVRGGVGNQPQHF.

This clonotype was counted at least ten times. One end of the junction is discordant with germline, which a read error may explain. The V and J genes are TRBV20-1 and TRBJ2-1; 8 bases fit TRBD2. CDR3 length: 15 amino acids. Germline assignment: CDR1 DFQATT and CDR2 SNEGSKA (reference sequence). CDR3 sequence (DNA): TGCAGTGGATCCATAGCGGGAAGCTCCTACAATGGGCAGTTCTTC. Its translation is CSGSIAGSSYNGQFF.

The J gene is TRBJ1-2, the V gene TRBV12-3 or TRBV12-4, with TRBD1 matching over 7 bases. This CDR3 region has 16 residues. With 1 base clipped from V and 3 bases from J, the junction kept 8 bases outside the gene matches. CDR3 sequence (DNA): TGTGCCAGCAGTTTAGTGGGGGCGACAGGGTACTATGGCTACACCTTC. This encodes CASSLVGATGYYGYTF.